Listed below are T cell receptor beta chains from one sample, sequenced in a study of human T cells and chemical hapten exposure. MiXCR was run by TCRdb on the RACE reads, yielding one entry per CDR3 protein. The repertoire holds about 160,000 distinct CDR3 sequences, with 25% to 30% as singletons. Material: whole blood, obtained in connection with sensitization to the hapten diphenylcyclopropenone (DPC). These receptors were collected from a woman younger than 35 with alopecia areata. Some clones in this sample may be carry-over from other donors' samples. Each CDR3 is given with its conserved first and last residue. The D gene is left open where the match is weak. Clone size is shown for a subset of rows, as once, few, many or a class of expanded clone.

D gene,V gene,clone size,J gene,CDR3 protein,CDR3 DNA
NA,TRBV7-2,NA,TRBJ2-3,CASSRDWSTDTQYF,TGTGCCAGCAGCCGGGACTGGAGCACAGATACGCAGTATTTT
NA,TRBV12-3/TRBV12-4,few,TRBJ2-3,CASSYSTDTQYF,TGTGCCAGCAGTTACTCAACAGATACGCAGTATTTT
NA,TRBV11-2,NA,TRBJ1-1,CASSTLGVAFF,TGTGCCAGCAGTACCTTGGGGGTAGCTTTCTTT
NA,TRBV7-2,few,TRBJ1-6,CASSLYNSPLHF,TGTGCCAGCAGCTTATATAATTCACCCCTCCACTTT
TRBD2,TRBV20-1,NA,TRBJ2-7,CSARDAGTSAHEQYF,TGCAGTGCTAGAGACGCCGGGACTAGCGCTCACGAGCAGTACTTC
NA,TRBV29-1,NA,TRBJ1-1,CSVEADPSSEAFF,TGCAGCGTAGAGGCAGATCCATCGAGTGAAGCTTTCTTT
TRBD1,TRBV6-5,NA,TRBJ1-1,CASSFTWDSQAFF,TGTGCCAGCAGCTTCACGTGGGACAGCCAAGCTTTCTTT
NA,TRBV4-1,many,TRBJ2-3,CASSLRTLDTDTQYF,TGCGCCAGCAGCTTACGGACCTTGGACACAGATACGCAGTATTTT
TRBD1,TRBV27,NA,TRBJ1-6,CASSWDRGYSPLHF,TGTGCCAGCAGTTGGGACAGGGGTTACTCACCCCTCCACTTT
TRBD2,TRBV4-2,few,TRBJ2-7,CASSQFASGYEQYF,TGTGCCAGCAGCCAATTCGCTAGCGGCTACGAGCAGTACTTC
NA,TRBV9,few,TRBJ1-3,CASSTGLRRGSGNTIYF,TGTGCCAGCAGCACGGGACTCCGAAGGGGATCTGGAAACACCATATATTTT
TRBD1,TRBV11-2,few,TRBJ2-7,CASSSTTGGRNEQYF,TGTGCCAGCAGCTCTACGACAGGGGGGCGGAACGAGCAGTACTTC
TRBD2,TRBV20-1,NA,TRBJ2-7,CSARVEAGGREQYF,TGCAGTGCTAGAGTCGAAGCGGGAGGGAGGGAGCAGTACTTC
NA,TRBV7-3,NA,TRBJ2-3,CASSSFPGLLTDTQYF,TGTGCCAGCAGCTCTTTCCCGGGACTTCTCACAGATACGCAGTATTTT
TRBD1,TRBV3-1,NA,TRBJ1-2,CASSQRAGTEYGYTF,TGTGCCAGCAGCCAGAGAGCCGGGACAGAATATGGCTACACCTTC
TRBD1,TRBV27,few,TRBJ2-5,CASRGTGGETQYF,TGTGCCAGCAGAGGGACAGGGGGCGAGACCCAGTACTTC
NA,TRBV28,few,TRBJ1-2,CASSLPMINYGYTF,TGTGCCAGCAGTTTACCCATGATTAACTATGGCTACACCTTC
NA,TRBV6-5,NA,TRBJ2-7,CASRLRSALDYEQYF,TGTGCCAGCAGACTCCGTAGCGCACTGGACTACGAGCAGTACTTC
TRBD2,TRBV29-1,NA,TRBJ2-3,CSVETSDVTDTQYF,TGCAGCGTTGAGACTAGCGACGTCACAGATACGCAGTATTTT
TRBD1,TRBV10-2,NA,TRBJ1-5,CASRDPGGSQPQHF,TGCGCCAGTAGGGACCCAGGGGGTAGTCAGCCCCAGCATTTT
NA,TRBV29-1,many,TRBJ1-1,CSVVGGTEAFF,TGCAGCGTGGTAGGAGGCACTGAAGCTTTCTTT
NA,TRBV19,NA,TRBJ1-2,CASSARVGVYGYTF,TGTGCCAGTAGTGCGCGAGTGGGAGTCTATGGCTACACCTTC
NA,TRBV7-2,NA,TRBJ2-7,CASSPGWDSYEQYF,TGTGCCAGCAGCCCAGGTTGGGACTCCTACGAGCAGTACTTC